This T cell receptor beta chain derives from a study of blood T cell repertoires in COVID-19. Turning to the study itself: The United States, Italy and Spain were the sources of the acute and convalescent COVID-19 samples. Sample material is recorded as cDNA or gDNA derived from T cells, B-cell-depleted T cells, or PBMCs.

Seattle patient enrollment occurred during active infection, with longitudinal follow-up thereafter. The count of this clone is one. Germline CDR1 KGHSH, CDR2 LQKENI. Trimming cost V 4 bases and J 1 base; bases outside gene matches: 3. CDR3 length equals 14 residues. As handled by the study authors: Counts of nucleated cells, estimated from reference gene primer amplification, were obtained. Using immunoSEQ multiplex PCR, the repertoire was profiled, and TCRdb retains in-frame clones only, with some absent. That table supplies the V and J calls and clone size; D and trimming were determined from the DNA. The table lists 250,000 or so clones, around 90% of them singletons.

The rearrangement links TRBV18 to TRBJ1-2; 7 bases align to TRBD1. This TCR was recovered from a woman aged 60 to 75 with COVID-19, enrolled during active disease. The sequenced sample consisted of peripheral blood. The CDR3 loop reads CASSHGDSNYGYTF. Written as DNA, the CDR3 is TGTGCCAGCTCACACGGGGACAGTAACTATGGCTACACCTTC.